Below, one T cell receptor (beta chain) is given with its context. The antigen is undetermined. This sample was included in a study of beta chain features in type 1 diabetes. The investigators reverse transcribed all of the isolated RNA, so they sequenced expressed TCRB transcripts. Sequencing used immunoSEQ multiplex PCR; TCRdb keeps in-frame clones, though not all of them. The sample includes fewer than 250,000 clones, around 10% of them seen just once. Regarding the study as a whole: Any role of HLA type in TCRB rearrangement remained unresolved here.

The sequencing input was naive CD4+ T cells from blood. The sequence came from a woman aged 18-29 years in good health.

The CDR3 loop is CASSRRSGRNTGELFF. CDR3 coding DNA: TGTGCCAGCAGCCGACGTAGCGGGAGGAACACCGGGGAGCTGTTTTTT. V and J are TRBV5-4 and TRBJ2-2; TRBD2 aligns across 9 bases. The V segment lost 4 bases and the J segment 1 base; nucleotides outside the gene matches: 5. The CDR3 is 16 residues long. CDR1 is SGHNT, CDR2 YYREEE, per germline (reference sequence).